The entry below describes one TCR beta chain. The data belong to a study of blood T cell repertoires in COVID-19. Study background: Acute-phase and convalescent COVID-19 samples originated in the United States, Italy and Spain. T cells, B-cell-depleted T cells, or PBMCs provided the cDNA or gDNA that served as material.

Per the authors' pipeline: Amplified reference gene primers provided the basis for estimating nucleated cell counts. Generated by immunoSEQ multiplex PCR, the TCRdb table keeps only in-frame clones and is missing some. That table supplies the V and J calls and clone size; D and trimming were determined from the DNA. The sample contains about 170,000 clones, roughly 80% of which appear only once. Trimming removed 0 bases from V and 3 bases from J; junction bases left unmatched: 5. This CDR3 is 16 amino acids long. Germline-derived CDR1 and CDR2 are SGHRS and YFSETQ. The sequenced material came from peripheral blood. The TCR comes from a man in his 70s with acute or convalescent COVID-19. This rearrangement joins TRBV5-1 to TRBJ2-7; 11 bases agree with TRBD2. Written as DNA, the CDR3 is TGCGCCAGCAGCTTGGAGCTAGCGGGGGGAGGCTACGAGCAGTACTTC. Amino acids: CASSLELAGGGYEQYF.